This entry concerns a single TCR beta chain. Seattle's cohort entered during active infection and was followed longitudinally. The data were obtained in a study of blood T cell repertoires in COVID-19. Turning to the study itself: The cDNA or gDNA used as material had been derived from T cells, B-cell-depleted T cells, or PBMCs.

Per the germline V gene, CDR1 is SGDLS and CDR2 is YYNGEE. V was trimmed by 3 bases and J by 5 bases, leaving 17 bases between them. This CDR3 is 16 amino acids long. As originally analysed: Amplification of reference gene primers was used by the study to estimate nucleated cell counts. Here immunoSEQ multiplex PCR was the method, and the copy in TCRdb shows in-frame clones only, minus some. That table is the source of V, J and clone size, and D and trimming were worked out from the DNA. The data contain about 360,000 clones, approximately 86% of them singletons. This receptor was identified in a woman in her fifties or sixties with COVID-19, enrolled during active disease. Sample: peripheral blood. The chain couples TRBV9 to TRBJ2-2; tentatively, D is TRBD2 (6 bases). The CDR3 DNA follows: TGTGCCAGCAGCGATCCGGCGGGGAGTTCAACCGGGGAGCTGTTTTTT. It codes for CASSDPAGSSTGELFF.